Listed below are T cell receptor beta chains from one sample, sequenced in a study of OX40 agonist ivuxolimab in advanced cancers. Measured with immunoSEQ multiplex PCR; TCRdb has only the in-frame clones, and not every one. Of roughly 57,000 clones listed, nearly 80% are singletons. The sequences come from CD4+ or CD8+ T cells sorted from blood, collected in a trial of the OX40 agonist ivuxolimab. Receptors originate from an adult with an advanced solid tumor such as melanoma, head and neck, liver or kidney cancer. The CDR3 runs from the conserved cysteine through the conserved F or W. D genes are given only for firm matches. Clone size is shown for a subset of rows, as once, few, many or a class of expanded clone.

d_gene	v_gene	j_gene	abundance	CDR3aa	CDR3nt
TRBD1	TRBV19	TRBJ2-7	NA	CASSTLYLGQGTHEQYF	TGTGCCAGTAGTACTCTTTACCTGGGACAGGGGACCCACGAGCAGTACTTC
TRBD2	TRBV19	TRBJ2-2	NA	CASGTSGTNTGELFF	TGTGCCAGTGGGACTAGCGGGACGAACACCGGGGAGCTGTTTTTT
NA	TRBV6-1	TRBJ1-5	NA	CASSESHQRYSNQPQHF	TGTGCCAGCAGTGAATCCCATCAGCGTTATAGCAATCAGCCCCAGCATTTT
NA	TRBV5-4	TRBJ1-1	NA	CASSLDRNAEAFF	TGTGCCAGCAGCCTGGACAGAAATGCTGAAGCTTTCTTT
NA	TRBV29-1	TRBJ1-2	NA	CLVEEDGYTF	TGCCTGGTGGAGGAGGATGGCTACACCTTC
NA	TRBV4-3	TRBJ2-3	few	CASSRGLTLSTDTQYF	TGCGCCAGCAGCCGGGGGCTTACCCTTTCCACAGATACGCAGTATTTT
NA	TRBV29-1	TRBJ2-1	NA	CSVVETLNEQFF	TGCAGCGTTGTAGAGACCCTCAATGAGCAGTTCTTC
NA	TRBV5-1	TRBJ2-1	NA	CASSLGPARYNEQFF	TGCGCCAGCAGCTTGGGGCCGGCCCGATACAATGAGCAGTTCTTC
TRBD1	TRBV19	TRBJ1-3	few	CASSTGQASSGNTIYF	TGTGCCAGTAGTACGGGACAGGCGAGCTCTGGAAACACCATATATTTT
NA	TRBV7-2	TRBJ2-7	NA	CASSSSRQKSYEQYF	TGTGCCAGCAGCTCGTCGAGACAGAAGTCCTACGAGCAGTACTTC
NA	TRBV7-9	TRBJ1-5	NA	CASSSVGNQPQHF	TGTGCCAGCAGCTCAGTTGGAAATCAGCCCCAGCATTTT
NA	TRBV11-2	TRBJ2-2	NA	CASSLLSGFWRTGELFF	TGTGCCAGCAGCTTATTGTCGGGGTTTTGGAGGACCGGGGAGCTGTTTTTT